The following is a TCR beta chain sequence with its context. Its cognate antigen is unknown. The data were obtained in a study of beta chain features in type 1 diabetes. Expressed TCRB transcripts got sequenced, as all isolated RNA was reverse transcribed. Method: immunoSEQ multiplex PCR; TCRdb's copy keeps in-frame clones and lacks some. The sample records 250,000 to 300,000 clones, about 24% being singletons. The CDR3 contains 14 residues. The J segment lost 4 bases and the V segment lost 5 bases, leaving 4 bases of the junction unmatched. Per germline, CDR1 SGHAT and CDR2 FQNNGV. Study-level points and caveats: Shortening that was moderate but significant affected the TCRB CDR3s of Type 1 diabetes patients in all four CD4+ subsets. The influence of HLA type on TCRB rearrangement stayed undetermined. Compared with healthy donors, patients appeared to share more similar naive, central memory and regulatory TCRB repertoires.

The chain combines TRBV11-2 with TRBJ1-3, with 8 bases fitting TRBD1. The receptor was derived from a woman in her 30s with type 1 diabetes. Sequencing was performed on naive CD4+ T cells from blood. In DNA, the CDR3 is TGTGCCAGCAGCCTTCGGACAGGGGGAAACACCATATATTTT. As protein: CASSLRTGGNTIYF.